Each of the 8 T cell receptor beta chains below was sequenced from the same sample in a study of T cells after yellow fever vaccination. TCRdb reprocessed the 5' RACE reads with MiXCR, giving one entry per CDR3 protein. Of 140,000 to 150,000 distinct CDR3 sequences in the sample, 6.6% were seen once. The source was CD4+ T cells sorted from PBMCs, collected 10 days after the yellow fever booster vaccination. Receptor source: a man between 25 and 39 years old who received the YFV17D yellow fever vaccine.

This clonotype was counted many times. The chain uses TRBV2 and TRBJ1-4; a weak D match, TRBD1 (6 bases). Germline V gene lookup returns CDR1 SNHLY and CDR2 FYNNEI. V dropped 2 bases and J dropped 7 bases, with 11 bases sitting between them. CDR3 length equals 14 residues. The CDR3 sequence: CASSEQGRSEKLFF. The CDR3 DNA is TGTGCCAGCAGTGAACAGGGGAGGAGTGAAAAACTGTTTTTT.

This clonotype was observed many times. The chain links TRBV5-1 to TRBJ2-2, with 9 bases that match TRBD2. Germline CDR1 is SGHRS and CDR2 is YFSETQ. The CDR3 is made up of 15 amino acids. Unmatched junction bases numbered 2, after V lost 4 bases and J lost 1 base. The CDR3, as DNA: TGCGCCAGCAGCCGTAGCGGGGGGAACACCGGGGAGCTGTTTTTT. Protein: CASSRSGGNTGELFF.

This clonotype was observed many times. The chain combines TRBV9 with TRBJ1-5; D is ambiguous. The length of the CDR3 is 14 residues. V lost 0 bases, J lost 4 bases, and 8 bases lay in between. Germline CDR1 and CDR2: SGDLS and YYNGEE. Here the CDR3 reads CASSVEGGNQPQHF. CDR3 DNA sequence: TGTGCCAGCAGCGTAGAGGGAGGGAATCAGCCCCAGCATTTT.

This clonotype was seen repeatedly, ten times or more. The chain is built from TRBV29-1 and TRBJ2-7, with TRBD1 as a possible D gene (6 bases). The CDR3 runs to 10 residues. Germline assignment: CDR1 SQVTM and CDR2 ANQGSEA. Trimming stripped 4 bases from V and 10 bases from J, with 11 bases between. The CDR3 region has the DNA TGCAGCGTTGGTCAGGGGCTTCAGTACTTC. Translation: CSVGQGLQYF.

Many counts were recorded for this clonotype. The chain carries TRBV20-1 and TRBJ2-3; maybe TRBD2 (6 bases). Per germline, CDR1 DFQATT and CDR2 SNEGSKA (reference sequence). This CDR3 comprises 15 residues. V lost 5 bases and J lost 2, with 17 bases in between. DNA for the CDR3: TGCAGTGCTCGCCAAAGTGGGAGGATCACAGATACGCAGTATTTT. Amino acids: CSARQSGRITDTQYF.

This clonotype has a count of ten or more. The V call is TRBV4-2, the J call TRBJ2-7; TRBD2 aligns across 11 bases. CDR3 length: 19 amino acids. V lost 3 bases, J lost 2 bases, and 15 bases stayed unmatched. Germline CDR1 is LGHNA and CDR2 is YNFKEQ. The chain's CDR3 is CASSHVRSGGTSGAYEQYF. The DNA for the CDR3 is TGTGCCAGCAGCCATGTTCGGTCAGGGGGGACTAGCGGTGCCTACGAGCAGTACTTC.

This clonotype was seen at least ten times. The chain combines TRBV7-2 with TRBJ2-3, with 9 bases aligning to TRBD1. The germline CDR1 and CDR2 sequences are SGHTA and FQGNSA. The CDR3 loop spans 14 amino acids. Trimming removed 4 bases from V and 7 bases from J; junction bases left unmatched: 6. The CDR3 reads CASSSRQGDNTQYF. CDR3 DNA: TGTGCCAGCAGCTCTAGACAGGGGGACAATACGCAGTATTTT.

This clonotype was seen repeatedly, ten times or more. This sequence joins TRBV12-3 or TRBV12-4 and TRBJ2-7; either TRBD1 or TRBD2 may fit D (6 bases each). V lost 6 bases, J lost 4 bases, and 19 bases lay in between. This CDR3 has 15 residues. Written as DNA, the CDR3 is TGTGCCAGCAGCACTCCCGGGGGCCAGGGATACGAGCAGTACTTC. Translation gives CASSTPGGQGYEQYF.